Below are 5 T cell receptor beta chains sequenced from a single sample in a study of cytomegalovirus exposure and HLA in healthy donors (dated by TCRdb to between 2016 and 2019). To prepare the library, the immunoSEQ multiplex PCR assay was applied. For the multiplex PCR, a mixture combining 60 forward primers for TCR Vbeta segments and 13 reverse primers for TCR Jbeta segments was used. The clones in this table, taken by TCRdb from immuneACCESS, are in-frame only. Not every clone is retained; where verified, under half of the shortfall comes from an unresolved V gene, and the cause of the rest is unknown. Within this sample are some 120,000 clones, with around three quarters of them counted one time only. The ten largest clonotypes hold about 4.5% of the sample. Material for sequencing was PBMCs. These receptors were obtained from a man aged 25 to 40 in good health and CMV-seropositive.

The CDR3 spells CASSSGTRGGADTGELFF. CDR3 sequence (DNA): TGCGCCAGCAGCTCAGGAACCCGAGGGGGCGCGGACACCGGGGAGCTGTTTTTT. The rearrangement uses TRBV5-1 and TRBJ2-2; 7 bases match TRBD1. The CDR3 sequence is 18 residues long. Per the germline V gene, CDR1 is SGHRS and CDR2 is YFSETQ. With 3 bases clipped from V and 3 bases from J, the junction kept 14 bases outside the gene matches.

CDR3 protein: CASSLTWGNQPQHF. CDR3 sequence (DNA): TGTGCCAGCAGTTTGACATGGGGCAATCAGCCCCAGCATTTT. V gene TRBV27 combines with J gene TRBJ1-5; D is undetermined. Germline V lookup: CDR1 MNHEY, CDR2 SMNVEV (reference sequence). The germline V and J ends were trimmed by 3 bases and 2 bases, with 8 bases remaining between them. The CDR3 has 14 residues.

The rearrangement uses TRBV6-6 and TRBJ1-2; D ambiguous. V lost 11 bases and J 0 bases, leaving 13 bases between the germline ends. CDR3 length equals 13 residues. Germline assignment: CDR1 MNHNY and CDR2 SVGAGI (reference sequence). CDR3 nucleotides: TGTGCCGGTCGCCCGGAGGCTAACTATGGCTACACCTTC. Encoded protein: CAGRPEANYGYTF.

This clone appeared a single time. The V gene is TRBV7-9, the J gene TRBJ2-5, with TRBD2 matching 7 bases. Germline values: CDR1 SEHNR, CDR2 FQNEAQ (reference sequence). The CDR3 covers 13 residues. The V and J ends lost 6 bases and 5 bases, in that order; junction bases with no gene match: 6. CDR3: CASRRGVGETQYF. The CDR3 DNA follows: TGTGCCAGCAGACGGGGGGTGGGGGAGACCCAGTACTTC.

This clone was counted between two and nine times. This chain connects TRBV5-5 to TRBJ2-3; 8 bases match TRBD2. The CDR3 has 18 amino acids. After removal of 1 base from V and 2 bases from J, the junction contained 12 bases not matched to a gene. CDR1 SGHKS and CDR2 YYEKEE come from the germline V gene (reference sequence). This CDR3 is CASSLRGTSGVPTDTQYF. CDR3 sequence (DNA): TGTGCCAGCAGCTTGCGGGGAACTAGCGGAGTTCCCACAGATACGCAGTATTTT.